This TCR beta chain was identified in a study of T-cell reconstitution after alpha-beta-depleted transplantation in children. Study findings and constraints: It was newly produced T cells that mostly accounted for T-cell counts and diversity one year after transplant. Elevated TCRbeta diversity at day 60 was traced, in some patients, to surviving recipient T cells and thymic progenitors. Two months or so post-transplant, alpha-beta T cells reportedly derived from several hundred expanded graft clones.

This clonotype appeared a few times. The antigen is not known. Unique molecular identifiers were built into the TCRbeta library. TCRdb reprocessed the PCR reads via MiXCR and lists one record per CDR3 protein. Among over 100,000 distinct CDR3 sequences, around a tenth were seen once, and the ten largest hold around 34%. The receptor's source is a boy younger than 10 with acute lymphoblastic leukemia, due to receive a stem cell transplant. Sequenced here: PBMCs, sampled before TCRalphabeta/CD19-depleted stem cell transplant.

The CDR3 region has the DNA TGTGCCAGCAGGAGAACCGGGGCCGGCTACGAGCAGTACTTC. Its protein is CASRRTGAGYEQYF. V gene TRBV12-3 or TRBV12-4 combines with J gene TRBJ2-7; either TRBD1 or TRBD2 may fit D (5 bases each). V dropped 6 bases and J dropped 3 bases, with 15 bases sitting between them. This CDR3 has 14 residues.